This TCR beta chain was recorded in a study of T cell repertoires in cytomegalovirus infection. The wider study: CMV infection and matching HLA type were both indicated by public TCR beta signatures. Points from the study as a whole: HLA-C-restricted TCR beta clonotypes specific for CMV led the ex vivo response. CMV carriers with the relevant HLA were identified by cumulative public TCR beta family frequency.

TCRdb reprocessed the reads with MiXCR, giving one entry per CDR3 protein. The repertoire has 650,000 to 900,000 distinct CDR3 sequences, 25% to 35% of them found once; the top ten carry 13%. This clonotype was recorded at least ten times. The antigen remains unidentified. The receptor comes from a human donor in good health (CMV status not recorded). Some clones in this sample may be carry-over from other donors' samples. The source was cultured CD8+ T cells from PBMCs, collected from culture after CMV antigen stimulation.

The CDR3 DNA reads as TGTGCCAGCAGCTTAGTTACACAGGGAAACTATGGCTACACCTTC. It codes for CASSLVTQGNYGYTF. The genes are TRBV7-2 and TRBJ1-2, with TRBD1 as a possible D gene (6 bases). V lost 1 base and J 2 bases, leaving 11 bases between the germline ends. The CDR3 extends over 15 amino acids. Germline lookup yields CDR1 SGHTA and CDR2 FQGNSA.